The 32 T cell receptor beta chains reported below all come from one sample, sequenced in a study of blood T cell repertoires in COVID-19. Assay used: immunoSEQ multiplex PCR; TCRdb lists only in-frame clones, some missing. The data hold about 110,000 clones, with about 85% observed a single time. Specimen: peripheral blood. These receptors came from a human donor in a cohort sampled during active COVID-19.

The chain has TRBV12-5 and TRBJ2-5; no clear D. V lost 4 bases and J 6 bases, leaving 9 bases between the germline ends. Germline V CDR1 and CDR2: LGHNT, FRNRAP. The CDR3 loop spans 12 amino acids. CDR3 sequence: CASGSQLQTQYF. CDR3 nucleotides: TGTGCTAGTGGTTCCCAACTGCAGACCCAGTACTTC.

This clone was found a few times. Here the CDR3 reads CASSLSIWGGRAYTGELFF. In DNA, the CDR3 is TGTGCCAGCAGCTTAAGCATCTGGGGCGGGAGGGCCTACACCGGGGAGCTGTTTTTT. The V call is TRBV11-2, the J call TRBJ2-2; TRBD2 agrees at 9 bases. CDR3 size: 19 residues. V lost 2 bases and J lost 3; bases outside the gene matches: 13. The germline V gene encodes CDR1 SGHAT and CDR2 FQNNGV.

V usage is TRBV11-2 and J usage is TRBJ1-1; the D is unclear. Per germline, CDR1 SGHAT and CDR2 FQNNGV. V lost 2 bases and J 1 base, leaving 8 bases between the germline ends. The CDR3 has 14 residues. CDR3 coding DNA: TGTGCCAGCAGCTTAAATCCGGGGAACACTGAAGCTTTCTTT. This gives the protein CASSLNPGNTEAFF.

This clone has a handful of counts. The chain is built from TRBV7-9 and TRBJ2-7; 10 bases line up with TRBD2. Germline V gives CDR1 SEHNR, CDR2 FQNEAQ (reference sequence). J lost 5 bases, V lost 6 bases, and 4 bases had no gene match. The CDR3 is 13 amino acids. CDR3 in amino acids: CASRSGTSDEQYF. The CDR3 region has the DNA TGTGCCAGCAGATCCGGGACTAGCGACGAGCAGTACTTC.

The rearrangement uses TRBV29-1 and TRBJ1-2; 9 nucleotides align to TRBD1. The CDR3 totals 12 residues. Germline V gene sequence: CDR1 SQVTM, CDR2 ANQGSEA. The CDR3 spells CGTGQGHYGYTF. CDR3 nucleotides: TGCGGAACCGGACAGGGGCACTATGGCTACACCTTC.

The rearrangement links TRBV2 to TRBJ1-1, with D unclear. The germline gives CDR1 SNHLY, CDR2 FYNNEI. This CDR3 is 12 amino acids long. Trimming took off 3 bases at V and 10 bases at J, with 12 bases between the two ends. CDR3 residues: CASSDRAGVAFF. Written as DNA, the CDR3 is TGTGCCAGCAGTGATAGAGCAGGTGTAGCTTTCTTT.

The CDR3 bases are TGTGCCAGCAGCTCTGACCGGAGGGGAACTAATGAAAAACTGTTTTTT. This encodes CASSSDRRGTNEKLFF. V is TRBV7-9 and J is TRBJ1-4, with D tentatively TRBD1 (5 bases). The CDR3 is 16 amino acids. CDR1 and CDR2 from the germline V gene are SEHNR and FQNEAQ (reference sequence). Trimming removed 4 bases from V and 1 base from J, with 13 bases in between.

The CDR3 bases are TGTGCCAGCAGGGAAGTTGGCGCGGGAGGGCGAATTGCCTACAATGAGCAGTTCTTC. It yields the protein CASREVGAGGRIAYNEQFF. This rearrangement joins TRBV7-2 to TRBJ2-1; 9 nucleotides line up with TRBD2. V lost 6 bases to trimming and J lost 2 bases; unmatched junction nucleotides: 17. The CDR3 has 19 amino acids. Germline CDR1 SGHTA, CDR2 FQGNSA.

This clone showed up just once. The chain couples TRBV4-3 to TRBJ2-1, with 9 nucleotides matching TRBD2. Germline-derived CDR1 and CDR2 are LGHNA and YSLEER. The CDR3 sequence is 16 residues long. Trimming cost V 2 bases and J 8 bases; bases outside gene matches: 10. CDR3 in amino acids: CASSQSPGTSSDEQFF. The CDR3 DNA reads TGCGCCAGCAGCCAATCCCCCGGGACTAGCAGCGATGAGCAGTTCTTC.

This chain uses TRBV6-4 with TRBJ2-3, with 7 bases that match TRBD1. With V trimmed by 0 bases and J by 1 base, 4 bases remained unmatched. CDR1 and CDR2 (germline): MRHNA, SNTAGT. The CDR3 has 16 residues. As DNA, the CDR3 is TGTGCCAGCAGTGACTCGACCACAGGGGGCACAGATACGCAGTATTTT. Translation gives CASSDSTTGGTDTQYF.

The CDR3 DNA follows: TGTGCCAGCAGTCCTGGACAGCCCCAAGAGACCCAGTACTTC. Its translation: CASSPGQPQETQYF. The chain links TRBV28 to TRBJ2-5, with D possibly TRBD1 on 6 matching bases. The V end was cut by 5 bases, the J end by 1 base, with 11 bases between. In germline, CDR1 is MDHEN, CDR2 SYDVKM. This CDR3 is built from 14 residues.

This sequence joins TRBV5-5 and TRBJ1-1; D not certain. The CDR3 extends over 15 amino acids. V gave up 1 base and J gave up 2 bases, with 12 bases separating them. The V gene's germline CDR1 is SGHKS and CDR2 YYEKEE (reference sequence). The CDR3 DNA sequence: TGTGCCAGCAGCTTGCTTGACACACCAAACACTGAAGCTTTCTTT. It codes for CASSLLDTPNTEAFF.

Only one count was recorded for this clone. The chain joins TRBV9 to TRBJ2-7, with a tentative D call TRBD2 (5 bases). The germline V and J ends were trimmed by 3 bases and 2 bases, with 15 bases remaining between them. The CDR3 runs to 15 residues. In germline, CDR1 is SGDLS, CDR2 YYNGEE. The CDR3 DNA sequence: TGTGCCAGCAGCGCCCAACCGGGGTTCGCCTACGAGCAGTACTTC. This encodes CASSAQPGFAYEQYF. Full variable domain (remainder filled in from reference TRBV9 and TRBJ2-7): DSGVTQTPKHLITATGQRVTLRCSPRSGDLSVYWYQQSLDQGLQFLIQYYNGEERAKGNILERFSAQQFPDLHSELNLSSLELGDSALYFCASSAQPGFAYEQYFGPGTRLTVT.

The chain carries TRBV7-9 and TRBJ1-3; D ambiguous. This CDR3 region has 13 residues. CDR1 and CDR2 from the germline V gene are SEHNR and FQNEAQ (reference sequence). V was shortened by 8 bases and J by 3 bases, with 11 bases between the two germline ends. Here the CDR3 reads CASPTGDGNTIYF. The CDR3 DNA reads TGTGCCAGCCCGACTGGAGATGGAAACACCATATATTTT.

The chain employs TRBV18 and TRBJ1-4, with 7 bases aligning to TRBD1. This CDR3 has 12 amino acids. J was trimmed by 4 bases and V by 11 bases; bases with no gene match: 4. Germline CDR1 reads KGHSH; CDR2 reads LQKENI. The CDR3 here is CAASGGNEKLFF. The CDR3 region has the DNA TGTGCCGCGTCAGGGGGTAATGAAAAACTGTTTTTT.

In its sample, this clone was seen once. CDR3 amino acids: CASSFPGASTDTQYF. For the CDR3, the DNA is TGTGCCAGCAGCTTTCCAGGGGCCTCGACAGATACGCAGTATTTT. V is TRBV7-9 and J is TRBJ2-3, with D tentatively TRBD1 (6 bases). CDR3 length: 15 amino acids. V dropped 3 bases and J dropped 3 bases, with 13 bases sitting between them. CDR1 is SEHNR and CDR2 is FQNEAQ in the germline V gene (reference sequence).

The chain links TRBV19 to TRBJ2-7; D unresolved. Looked up from germline, CDR1 is LNHDA and CDR2 is SQIVND (reference sequence). Trimming pared 1 base from V and 5 bases from J, leaving 9 bases between. This CDR3 spans 13 amino acids. CDR3 bases: TGTGCCAGTAGTATAGCCCCTCGGGACGAGCAGTACTTC. This codes for CASSIAPRDEQYF.

This clone was counted between two and nine times. This rearrangement joins TRBV5-5 to TRBJ1-5, with 9 bases that match TRBD1. V lost 3 bases, J lost 1 base, and 5 bases stayed unmatched. The CDR3 is 16 amino acids. Germline V gene data show CDR1 as SGHKS and CDR2 as YYEKEE (reference sequence). DNA for the CDR3: TGTGCCAGCAGCTGGGGGACAGGGCAGAGCAATCAGCCCCAGCATTTT. Translating gives CASSWGTGQSNQPQHF. Full variable domain (remainder filled in from reference TRBV5-5 and TRBJ1-5): DAGVTQSPTHLIKTRGQQVTLRCSPISGHKSVSWYQQVLGQGPQFIFQYYEKEERGRGNFPDRFSARQFPNYSSELNVNALLLGDSALYLCASSWGTGQSNQPQHFGDGTRLSIL.

This clone was found once. One end of the junction is discordant with germline, which a read error may explain. V is TRBV3-1 (or the pseudogene TRBV3-2) and J is TRBJ2-1; 7 bases fit TRBD1. CDR1 LGHDT and CDR2 YNNKEL come from the germline V gene (reference sequence). The CDR3 sequence is 14 residues long. CDR3 amino acids: CANSRQGTYNEQFF. The CDR3 bases are TGTGCCAACAGCCGACAGGGAACCTACAATGAGCAGTTCTTC.

The chain recombines TRBV28 with TRBJ2-7, with 11 bases lining up with TRBD2. This CDR3 has 14 amino acids. V dropped 8 bases and J dropped 2; count of bases not matched to a gene: 5. Looked up from germline, CDR1 is MDHEN and CDR2 is SYDVKM. CDR3 residues: CASQLAGAAYEQYF. CDR3 coding DNA: TGTGCCAGCCAACTAGCGGGAGCCGCCTACGAGCAGTACTTC. The whole variable domain, filled in from reference TRBV28 and TRBJ2-7, reads DVKVTQSSRYLVKRTGEKVFLECVQDMDHENMFWYRQDPGLGLRLIYFSYDVKMKEKGDIPEGYSVSREKKERFSLILESASTNQTSMYLCASQLAGAAYEQYFGPGTRLTVT.

The rearrangement links TRBV9 to TRBJ2-7, with 12 bases identical to TRBD1. The CDR3 covers 16 residues. Germline V lookup: CDR1 SGDLS, CDR2 YYNGEE. V dropped 0 bases and J dropped 6; count of bases not matched to a gene: 7. CDR3 amino acids: CASSVGRPGQGAEQYF. The DNA for the CDR3 is TGTGCCAGCAGCGTAGGTCGACCGGGACAGGGGGCCGAGCAGTACTTC.

This chain uses TRBV2 with TRBJ1-5; weak D call: TRBD1 (6 bases). Trimming left V 4 bases short and J 6 bases short, with 16 bases between. The germline gives CDR1 SNHLY, CDR2 FYNNEI. The CDR3 sequence is 15 residues long. CDR3 sequence (DNA): TGTGCCAGCAGTGCGGGAGGGGTACAGGGTCAGCCCCAGCATTTT. Translating gives CASSAGGVQGQPQHF. Full variable domain (missing parts from reference TRBV2 and TRBJ1-5): EPEVTQTPSHQVTQMGQEVILRCVPISNHLYFYWYRQILGQKVEFLVSFYNNEISEKSEIFDDQFSVERPDGSNFTLKIRSTKLEDSAMYFCASSAGGVQGQPQHFGDGTRLSIL.

The V call is TRBV7-3, the J call TRBJ2-2, with D uncertain. Per germline, CDR1 SGHTA and CDR2 FQGTGA. CDR3 size: 15 residues. Trimming stripped 5 bases from V and 1 base from J, with 11 bases between. The CDR3 DNA reads as TGTGCCAGCAGCCCCGACGCAGGGAACACCGGGGAGCTGTTTTTT. It encodes CASSPDAGNTGELFF. Together with reference TRBV7-3 and TRBJ2-2, the CDR3 gives the full variable domain: GAGVSQTPSNKVTEKGKYVELRCDPISGHTALYWYRQSLGQGPEFLIYFQGTGAADDSGLPNDRFFAVRPEGSVSTLKIQRTERGDSAVYLCASSPDAGNTGELFFGEGSRLTVL.

In this sample, this clone turned up once. Other nucleotide sequences in the sample specify the same CDR3. V and J are TRBV6-5 and TRBJ1-1; tentatively, D is TRBD1 (6 bases). Germline CDR1 is MNHEY and CDR2 is SVGAGI. V was shortened by 6 bases and J by 1 base, with 6 bases between the two germline ends. There are 12 residues in the CDR3. DNA for the CDR3: TGTGCCAGCAGGACAGGGAACACTGAAGCTTTCTTT. Its protein product is CASRTGNTEAFF.

The V and J genes are TRBV6-2 or TRBV6-3 and TRBJ2-3, with 9 nucleotides matching TRBD2. Germline V gene lookup returns CDR1 MNHEY and CDR2 SVGEGT. CDR3 length: 15 amino acids. The ends lost 6 bases at V and 0 bases at J; junction bases unmatched: 4. Here the CDR3 DNA reads TGTGCCAGCAGCCTTAGCGGGAGTAGCACAGATACGCAGTATTTT. As protein: CASSLSGSSTDTQYF.

This clone showed up just once. This rearrangement joins TRBV19 to TRBJ2-2, with 15 positions matching TRBD2. Germline CDR1 reads LNHDA; CDR2 reads SQIVND (reference sequence). This CDR3 has 15 residues. V shed 6 bases, J shed 5 bases, and the junction held 1 base outside the gene matches. As DNA, the CDR3 is TGTGCCAGTAGCGGGACTAGCGGGGGGACCGGGGAGCTGTTTTTT. This sequence encodes CASSGTSGGTGELFF.

V is TRBV10-3 and J is TRBJ2-2, with TRBD2 matching over 7 bases. The CDR3 has 15 amino acids. Per the germline V gene, CDR1 is ENHRY and CDR2 is SYGVKD. The J segment lost 7 bases and the V segment lost 0 bases, leaving 5 bases of the junction unmatched. CDR3 bases: TGTGCCATCAGTGAGTCGGGCCAGCGGGGCGGGGAGCTGTTTTTT. Translation: CAISESGQRGGELFF.

V and J are TRBV11-3 and TRBJ2-5; 7 bases match TRBD1. The CDR3 runs 14 residues. CDR1 is SGHNT, CDR2 YENEEA, per germline. The V gene end was trimmed by 1 base and the J gene end by 5 bases; junction bases not matched to a gene: 4. The CDR3 region is CASSLGQGTETQYF. The CDR3 nucleotides are TGTGCCAGCAGCTTAGGACAGGGTACGGAGACCCAGTACTTC.

The chain links TRBV5-1 to TRBJ2-1, with TRBD2 matching over 7 bases. The CDR3 totals 15 residues. Looked up from germline, CDR1 is SGHRS and CDR2 is YFSETQ. J lost 0 bases, V lost 5 bases, and 5 bases had no gene match. The CDR3 is CASSGAGTSYNEQFF. As DNA, the CDR3 is TGCGCCAGCAGTGGAGCGGGGACCTCCTACAATGAGCAGTTCTTC.

V gene TRBV6-5 combines with J gene TRBJ1-1; no firm D call. Looked up from germline, CDR1 is MNHEY and CDR2 is SVGAGI. V gave up 8 bases and J gave up 0 bases, with 10 bases separating them. The CDR3 is made up of 13 amino acids. CDR3 DNA sequence: TGTGCCAGCTGGCTCCGGGTGAACACTGAAGCTTTCTTT. Protein sequence: CASWLRVNTEAFF.

The chain is built from TRBV6-5 and TRBJ1-1, with 8 bases identical to TRBD1. Trimming cost V 5 bases and J 0 bases; bases outside gene matches: 2. CDR1 and CDR2 from the germline V gene are MNHEY and SVGAGI. The CDR3 totals 14 residues. The CDR3 nucleotides read TGTGCCAGCAGTCGACAGGGGTTGAACACTGAAGCTTTCTTT. This encodes CASSRQGLNTEAFF.

The V gene is TRBV2, the J gene TRBJ1-2; unclear D gene. This CDR3 spans 11 amino acids. Per germline, CDR1 SNHLY and CDR2 FYNNEI. Trimming left V 6 bases short and J 2 bases short, with 4 bases between. Here the CDR3 DNA reads TGTGCCAGCAGCGAGAACTATGGCTACACCTTC. It codes for CASSENYGYTF.